A single sample is the source of the 9 T cell receptor beta chains below, sequenced in a study of shared clonotypes between healthy human individuals. TCRdb's copy holds only in-frame clones and misses some; the assay was immunoSEQ multiplex PCR. The sample carries 1.5 million to 1.9 million clones, about 98% recorded once. Sequencing input: naive CD4+ T cells sorted from blood. Subset in this sample: CD45RA+ positively selected. The receptors originated from a man aged 25 to 40 in good health.

The CDR3 loop is CARGGPVLEQFF. Here the CDR3 DNA reads TGTGCCAGGGGAGGGCCAGTCCTTGAGCAGTTCTTC. The chain joins TRBV2 to TRBJ2-1; 7 positions match TRBD2. Germline CDR1 SNHLY, CDR2 FYNNEI. This CDR3 has 12 amino acids. V lost 9 bases and J lost 9; bases outside the gene matches: 8.

The chain couples TRBV5-1 to TRBJ2-7, with D maybe TRBD2 (6 bases). Germline CDR1 and CDR2: SGHRS and YFSETQ. The CDR3 totals 14 residues. V was cut by 4 bases and J by 2 bases, with 13 bases left in between. CDR3 DNA: TGCGCCAGCAGCCCCCCGGGGGTAGCCTACGAGCAGTACTTC. Translation gives CASSPPGVAYEQYF.

The V gene is TRBV5-1, the J gene TRBJ1-3; D remains ambiguous. CDR1 is SGHRS and CDR2 is YFSETQ in the germline V gene. The CDR3 consists of 16 residues. V was trimmed by 6 bases and J by 0 bases, leaving 16 bases between them. Here the CDR3 reads CASKETPGTSGNTIYF. The CDR3 nucleotides read TGCGCCAGCAAGGAGACACCCGGAACCTCTGGAAACACCATATATTTT.

This chain joins TRBV2 and TRBJ1-4; the D is unclear. V was pared by 7 bases and J by 7 bases, with 16 bases between. The CDR3 sequence is 14 residues long. Germline CDR1 is SNHLY and CDR2 is FYNNEI. The CDR3 here is CASKRPLRGEKLFF. CDR3 DNA sequence: TGTGCCAGCAAAAGGCCCTTACGCGGTGAAAAACTGTTTTTT. The full variable domain, with the rest looked up from reference TRBV2 and TRBJ1-4, is EPEVTQTPSHQVTQMGQEVILRCVPISNHLYFYWYRQILGQKVEFLVSFYNNEISEKSEIFDDQFSVERPDGSNFTLKIRSTKLEDSAMYFCASKRPLRGEKLFFGSGTQLSVL.

The CDR3 reads CASSLGIAGKDEQFF. The CDR3 DNA reads as TGTGCCAGCAGTTTAGGGATAGCGGGAAAGGATGAGCAGTTCTTC. The chain couples TRBV5-4 to TRBJ2-1, with 8 bases fitting TRBD2. Germline CDR1 SGHNT, CDR2 YYREEE (reference sequence). This CDR3 comprises 15 residues. V shed 5 bases, J shed 8 bases, and the junction held 12 bases outside the gene matches.

The chain uses TRBV27 and TRBJ2-3; 7 bases align to TRBD2. CDR1 and CDR2 from the germline V gene are MNHEY and SMNVEV (reference sequence). The CDR3 runs 14 residues. With V trimmed by 4 bases and J by 2 bases, 3 bases remained unmatched. The CDR3 DNA reads as TGTGCCAGCAGTTCTAGCGGACACACAGATACGCAGTATTTT. This translates into CASSSSGHTDTQYF.

The rearrangement uses TRBV5-1 and TRBJ2-1, with TRBD2 identical over 8 bases. Germline-derived CDR1 and CDR2 are SGHRS and YFSETQ. This CDR3 is 16 amino acids long. V shed 2 bases and J 8 bases; nucleotides not matched to a gene: 12. In DNA form, the CDR3 reads TGCGCCAGCAGCTTCGCAGCGGGAGTTTCTATCGATGAGCAGTTCTTC. Translating gives CASSFAAGVSIDEQFF.

CDR3 sequence: CASSVVPEGGVGSTEAFF. The CDR3 DNA sequence: TGTGCCAGCAGCGTAGTTCCAGAGGGGGGTGTAGGGTCTACTGAAGCTTTCTTT. The chain carries TRBV9 and TRBJ1-1; D is perhaps TRBD1 (6 bases). The CDR3 is 18 amino acids. The V and J ends lost 0 bases and 5 bases respectively, with 23 bases between them. Germline V gene data show CDR1 as SGDLS and CDR2 as YYNGEE.

The chain carries TRBV5-4 and TRBJ1-1; 10 nucleotides align to TRBD1. CDR3 length: 13 residues. V dropped 7 bases and J dropped 5; count of bases not matched to a gene: 5. The V gene's germline CDR1 is SGHNT and CDR2 YYREEE (reference sequence). The CDR3 loop reads CASGGQGGTEAFF. As DNA, the CDR3 is TGTGCCAGCGGCGGACAGGGGGGTACTGAAGCTTTCTTT. The whole variable domain, filled in from reference TRBV5-4 and TRBJ1-1, reads ETGVTQSPTHLIKTRGQQVTLRCSSQSGHNTVSWYQQALGQGPQFIFQYYREEENGRGNFPPRFSGLQFPNYSSELNVNALELDDSALYLCASGGQGGTEAFFGQGTRLTVV.